This TCR beta chain was identified in a study of T cell repertoires in aging, cancer and after chemotherapy. Findings and caveats of the study: Lymphoid organ infiltration in hematological cancer patients may impair thymic emigration or peripheral T cell expansion. Rebound thymic output was suggested by rising median generation probability during chemotherapy in each cancer cohort. Compared with age-matched healthy donors, untreated hematological or solid cancer patients showed higher blood TCR clonality. Healthy donors lost TCR diversity with age mainly through richness, cancer patients through richness and evenness.

Trimming stripped 6 bases from V and 7 bases from J, with 18 bases between. This CDR3 has 15 residues. TRB rearrangements spanning V, D and J were amplified using mixed TRB-A/B primers. One entry per CDR3 protein results from TCRdb running MiXCR on the multiplex PCR reads. The sample holds 5,000 to 5,500 distinct CDR3 sequences, 35% to 50% seen once. This clonotype was seen only a few times. The target antigen is unknown. Peripheral blood genomic DNA, not sorted cells or RNA, was the template. The chain couples TRBV12-3 or TRBV12-4 to TRBJ2-2; possible D gene TRBD2, 6 bases. The TCR sequence derives from a human donor with a blood cancer. The sequenced material came from blood. CDR3 coding DNA: TGTGCCAGCAGACCCGCGGGACGCGCGAACGGGGAGCTGTTTTTT. Its protein product is CASRPAGRANGELFF.